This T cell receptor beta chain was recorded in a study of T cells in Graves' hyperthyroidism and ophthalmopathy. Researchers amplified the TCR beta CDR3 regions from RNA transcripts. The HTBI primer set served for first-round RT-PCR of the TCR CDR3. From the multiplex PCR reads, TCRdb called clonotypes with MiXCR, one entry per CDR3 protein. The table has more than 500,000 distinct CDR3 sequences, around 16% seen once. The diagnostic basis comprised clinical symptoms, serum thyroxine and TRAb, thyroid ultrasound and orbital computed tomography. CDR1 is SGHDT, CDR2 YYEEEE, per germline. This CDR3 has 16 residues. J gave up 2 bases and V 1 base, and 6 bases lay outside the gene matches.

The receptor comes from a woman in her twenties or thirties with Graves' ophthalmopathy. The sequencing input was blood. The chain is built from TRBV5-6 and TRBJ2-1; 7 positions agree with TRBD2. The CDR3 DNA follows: TGTGCCAGCAGCTTGTTAGTGGGGAGGGCCTACAATGAGCAGTTCTTC. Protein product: CASSLLVGRAYNEQFF.